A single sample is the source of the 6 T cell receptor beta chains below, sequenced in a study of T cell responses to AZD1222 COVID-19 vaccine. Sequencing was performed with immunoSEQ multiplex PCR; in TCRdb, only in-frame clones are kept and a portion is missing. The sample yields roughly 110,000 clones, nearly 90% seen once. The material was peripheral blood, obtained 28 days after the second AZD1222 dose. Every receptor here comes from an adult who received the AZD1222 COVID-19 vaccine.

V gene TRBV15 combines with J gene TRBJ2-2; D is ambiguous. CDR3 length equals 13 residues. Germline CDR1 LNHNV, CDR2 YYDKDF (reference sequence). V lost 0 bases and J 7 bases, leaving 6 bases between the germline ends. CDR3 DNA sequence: TGTGCCACCAGCAGAGATCAAGTCGGGGAGCTGTTTTTT. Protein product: CATSRDQVGELFF.

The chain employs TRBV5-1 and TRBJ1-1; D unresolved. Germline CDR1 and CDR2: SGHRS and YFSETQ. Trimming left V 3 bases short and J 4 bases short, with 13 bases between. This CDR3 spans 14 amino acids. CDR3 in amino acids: CASSSRGGSTEAFF. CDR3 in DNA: TGCGCCAGCAGCTCCCGCGGTGGGAGCACTGAAGCTTTCTTT.

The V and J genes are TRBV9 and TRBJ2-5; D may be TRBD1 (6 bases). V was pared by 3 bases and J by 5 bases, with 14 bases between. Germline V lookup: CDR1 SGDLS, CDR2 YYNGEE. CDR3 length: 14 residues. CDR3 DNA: TGTGCCAGCAGCGGGAACACGAGGGGGGAGACCCAGTACTTC. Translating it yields CASSGNTRGETQYF.

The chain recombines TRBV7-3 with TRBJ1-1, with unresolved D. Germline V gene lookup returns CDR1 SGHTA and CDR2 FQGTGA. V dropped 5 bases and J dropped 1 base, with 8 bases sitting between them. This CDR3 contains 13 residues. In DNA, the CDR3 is TGTGCCAGCAGCACCACACAGAACACTGAAGCTTTCTTT. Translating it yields CASSTTQNTEAFF.

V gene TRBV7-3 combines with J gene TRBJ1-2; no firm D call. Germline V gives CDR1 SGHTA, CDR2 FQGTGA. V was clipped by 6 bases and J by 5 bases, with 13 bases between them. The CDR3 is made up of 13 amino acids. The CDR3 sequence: CASSFGQEYGYTF. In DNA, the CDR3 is TGTGCCAGCAGTTTCGGGCAGGAGTATGGCTACACCTTC.

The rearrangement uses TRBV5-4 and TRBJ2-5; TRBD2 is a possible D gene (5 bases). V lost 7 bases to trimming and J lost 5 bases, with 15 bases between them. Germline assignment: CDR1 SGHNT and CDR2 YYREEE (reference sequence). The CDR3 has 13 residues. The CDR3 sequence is CASGATRLETQYF. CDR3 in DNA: TGTGCCAGCGGCGCTACTAGATTGGAGACCCAGTACTTC.